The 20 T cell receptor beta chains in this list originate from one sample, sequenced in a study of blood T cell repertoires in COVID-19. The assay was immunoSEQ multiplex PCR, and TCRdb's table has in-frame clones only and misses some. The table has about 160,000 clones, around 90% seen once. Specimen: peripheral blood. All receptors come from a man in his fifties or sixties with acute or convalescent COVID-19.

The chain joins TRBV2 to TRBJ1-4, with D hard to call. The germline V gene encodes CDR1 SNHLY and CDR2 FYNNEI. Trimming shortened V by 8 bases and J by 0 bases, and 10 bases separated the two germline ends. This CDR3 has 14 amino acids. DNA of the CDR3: TGTGCCAGCGAGGGAGATTCAACTAATGAAAAACTGTTTTTT. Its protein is CASEGDSTNEKLFF. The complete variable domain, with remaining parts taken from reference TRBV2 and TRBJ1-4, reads EPEVTQTPSHQVTQMGQEVILRCVPISNHLYFYWYRQILGQKVEFLVSFYNNEISEKSEIFDDQFSVERPDGSNFTLKIRSTKLEDSAMYFCASEGDSTNEKLFFGSGTQLSVL.

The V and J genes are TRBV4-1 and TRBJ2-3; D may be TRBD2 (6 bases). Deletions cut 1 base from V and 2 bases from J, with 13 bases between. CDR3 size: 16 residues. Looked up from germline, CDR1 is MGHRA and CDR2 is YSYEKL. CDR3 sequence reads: CASSQVHGSFTDTQYF. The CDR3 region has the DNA TGCGCCAGCAGCCAAGTCCACGGGAGCTTCACAGATACGCAGTATTTT.

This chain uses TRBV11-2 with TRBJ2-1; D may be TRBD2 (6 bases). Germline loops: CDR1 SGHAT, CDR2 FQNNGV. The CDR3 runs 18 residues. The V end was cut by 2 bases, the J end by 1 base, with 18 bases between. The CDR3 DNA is TGTGCCAGCAGCTTAATTGCGGGGCGTCGCCTTTCCTACAATGAGCAGTTCTTC. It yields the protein CASSLIAGRRLSYNEQFF.

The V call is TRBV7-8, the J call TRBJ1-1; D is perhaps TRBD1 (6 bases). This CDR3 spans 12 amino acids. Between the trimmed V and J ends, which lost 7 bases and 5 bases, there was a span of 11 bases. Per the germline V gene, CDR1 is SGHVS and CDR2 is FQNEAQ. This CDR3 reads CASTFQGTEAFF. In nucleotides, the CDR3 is TGTGCCAGCACCTTCCAGGGGACTGAAGCTTTCTTT.

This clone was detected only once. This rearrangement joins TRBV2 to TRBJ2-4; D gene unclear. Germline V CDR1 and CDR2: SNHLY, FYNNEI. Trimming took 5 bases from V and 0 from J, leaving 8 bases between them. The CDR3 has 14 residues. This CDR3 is CASSPRLAKNIQYF. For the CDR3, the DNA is TGTGCCAGCAGTCCGAGACTAGCCAAAAACATTCAGTACTTC.

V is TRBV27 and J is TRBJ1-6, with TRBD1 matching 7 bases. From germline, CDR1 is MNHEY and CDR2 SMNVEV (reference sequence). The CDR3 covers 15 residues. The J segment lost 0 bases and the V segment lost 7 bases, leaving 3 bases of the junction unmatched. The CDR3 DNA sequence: TGTGCCAGCACGAACAGGGGCTCCTATAATTCACCCCTCCACTTT. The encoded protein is CASTNRGSYNSPLHF.

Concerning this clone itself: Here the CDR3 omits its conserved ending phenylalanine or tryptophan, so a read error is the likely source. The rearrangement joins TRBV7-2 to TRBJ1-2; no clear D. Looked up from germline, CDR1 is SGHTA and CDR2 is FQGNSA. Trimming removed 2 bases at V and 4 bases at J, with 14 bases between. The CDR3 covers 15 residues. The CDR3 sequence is CASSLPPTPTYGYTL. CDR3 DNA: TGTGCCAGCAGCTTACCCCCGACACCTACCTATGGCTACACCCTC.

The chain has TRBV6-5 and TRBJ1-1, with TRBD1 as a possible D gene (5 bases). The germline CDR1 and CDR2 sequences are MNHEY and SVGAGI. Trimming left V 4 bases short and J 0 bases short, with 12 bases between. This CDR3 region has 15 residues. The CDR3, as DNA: TGTGCCAGCAGTTCAGGGTATCGGATGAACACTGAAGCTTTCTTT. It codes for CASSSGYRMNTEAFF.

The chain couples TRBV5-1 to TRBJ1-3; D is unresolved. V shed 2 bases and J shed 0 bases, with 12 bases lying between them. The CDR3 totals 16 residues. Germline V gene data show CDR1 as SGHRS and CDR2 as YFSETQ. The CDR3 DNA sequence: TGCGCCAGCAGCTTAAGCATTCCGAGCTCTGGAAACACCATATATTTT. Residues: CASSLSIPSSGNTIYF.

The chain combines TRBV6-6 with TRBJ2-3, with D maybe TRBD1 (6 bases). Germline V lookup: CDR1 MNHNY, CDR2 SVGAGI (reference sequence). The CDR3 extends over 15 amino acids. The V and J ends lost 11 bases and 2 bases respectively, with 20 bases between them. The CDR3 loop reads CAGSLRGTTTDTQYF. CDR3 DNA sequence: TGTGCCGGATCCCTCAGGGGAACTACCACAGATACGCAGTATTTT.

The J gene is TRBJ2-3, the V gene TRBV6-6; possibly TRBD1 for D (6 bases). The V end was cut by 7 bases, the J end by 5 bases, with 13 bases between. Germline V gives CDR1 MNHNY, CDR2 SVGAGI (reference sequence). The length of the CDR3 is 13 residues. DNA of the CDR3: TGTGCCAGCAACAGGGTTTCTGGAGATACGCAGTATTTT. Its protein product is CASNRVSGDTQYF.

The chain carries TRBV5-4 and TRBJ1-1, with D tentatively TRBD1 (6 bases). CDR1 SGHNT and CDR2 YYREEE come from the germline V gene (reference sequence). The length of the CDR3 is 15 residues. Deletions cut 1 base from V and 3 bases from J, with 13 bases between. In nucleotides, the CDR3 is TGTGCCAGCAGCTTGAGCTGGGAGGGGGACACTGAAGCTTTCTTT. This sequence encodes CASSLSWEGDTEAFF. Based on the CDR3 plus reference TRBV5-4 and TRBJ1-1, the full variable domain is ETGVTQSPTHLIKTRGQQVTLRCSSQSGHNTVSWYQQALGQGPQFIFQYYREEENGRGNFPPRFSGLQFPNYSSELNVNALELDDSALYLCASSLSWEGDTEAFFGQGTRLTVV.

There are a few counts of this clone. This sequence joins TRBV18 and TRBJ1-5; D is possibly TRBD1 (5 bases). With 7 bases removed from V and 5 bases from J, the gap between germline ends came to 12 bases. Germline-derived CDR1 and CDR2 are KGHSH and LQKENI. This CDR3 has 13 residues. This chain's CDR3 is CASCTGPDQPQHF. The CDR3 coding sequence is TGTGCCAGCTGTACAGGCCCGGATCAGCCCCAGCATTTT.

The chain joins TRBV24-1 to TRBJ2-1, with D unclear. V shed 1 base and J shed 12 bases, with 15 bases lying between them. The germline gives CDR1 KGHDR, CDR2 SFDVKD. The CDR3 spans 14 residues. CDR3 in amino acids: CATSDFGGITGQFF. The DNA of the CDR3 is TGTGCCACCAGTGATTTCGGCGGCATTACGGGGCAGTTCTTC.

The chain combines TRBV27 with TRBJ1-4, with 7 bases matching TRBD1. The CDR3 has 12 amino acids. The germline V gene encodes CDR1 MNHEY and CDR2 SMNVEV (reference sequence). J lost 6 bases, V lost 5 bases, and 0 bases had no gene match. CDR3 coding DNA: TGTGCCAGCAGTGGGACAGATGAAAAACTGTTTTTT. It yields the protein CASSGTDEKLFF.

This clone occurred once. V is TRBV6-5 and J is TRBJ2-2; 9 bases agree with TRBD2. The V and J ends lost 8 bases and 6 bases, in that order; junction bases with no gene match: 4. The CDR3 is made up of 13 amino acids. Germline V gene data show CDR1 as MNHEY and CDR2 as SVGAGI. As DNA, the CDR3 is TGTGCCAGCGAGCGGGGGGATGCCGGGGAGCTGTTTTTT. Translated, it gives CASERGDAGELFF.

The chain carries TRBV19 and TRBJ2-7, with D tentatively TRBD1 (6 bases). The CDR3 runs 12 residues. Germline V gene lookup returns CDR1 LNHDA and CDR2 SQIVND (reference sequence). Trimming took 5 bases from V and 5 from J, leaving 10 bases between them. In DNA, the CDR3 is TGTGCCAGTAGTCAACAGGGACACGAGCAGTACTTC. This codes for CASSQQGHEQYF.

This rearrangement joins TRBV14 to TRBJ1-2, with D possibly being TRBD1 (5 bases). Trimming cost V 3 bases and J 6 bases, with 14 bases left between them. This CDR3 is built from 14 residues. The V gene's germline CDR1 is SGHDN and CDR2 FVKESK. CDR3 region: CASSQGRRGDGYTF. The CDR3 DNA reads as TGTGCCAGCAGCCAGGGACGGAGGGGCGATGGCTACACCTTC.

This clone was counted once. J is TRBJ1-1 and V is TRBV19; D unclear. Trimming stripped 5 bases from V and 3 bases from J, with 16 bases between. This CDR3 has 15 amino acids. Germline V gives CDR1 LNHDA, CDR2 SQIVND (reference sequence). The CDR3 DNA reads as TGTGCCAGTAGTCCCCGCCGGGATAGGGACACTGAAGCTTTCTTT. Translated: CASSPRRDRDTEAFF.

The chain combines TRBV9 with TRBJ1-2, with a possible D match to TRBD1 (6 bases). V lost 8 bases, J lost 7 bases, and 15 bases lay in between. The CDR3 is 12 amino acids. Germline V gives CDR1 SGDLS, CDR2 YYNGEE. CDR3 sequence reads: CASNRDPFGYTF. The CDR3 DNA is TGTGCCAGTAACAGGGACCCTTTTGGCTACACCTTC.